This TCR beta chain appears in the sequencing data of a study of T cell repertoires in cytomegalovirus infection (dated by TCRdb to between 2018 and 2021). Notes on the research overall: Peptide stimulations targeted recently identified HLA-C-restricted CMV epitopes, whose presentation resists viral immunomodulation, together with well-studied HLA-B-restricted epitopes. The HLA type of each donor mattered for the analysis, because public TCR beta signatures pointed to carriage of CMV infection along with the matching HLA type.

As to this clonotype: Its antigen is still unknown. No much larger clone exists at a distance of one base, and base qualities are not known.

The treatment or condition label for this specimen denotes: in vitro stimulation with specific CMV peptide epitopes to enrich CMV-specific T cells. Points the paper makes about the study in general: The ex vivo response was dominated by HLA-C-restricted CMV-specific TCR beta clonotypes, which also provided the single most frequent clonotype in two of eight donors. In both this cohort and an independent cohort of some 350 donors, the cumulative frequency of public TCR beta family members distinguished carriers of CMV infection plus the relevant HLA type.

The data were produced on an Illumina HiSeq 1500. TCRdb itself trimmed the public reads at Q25 with fastp, ran MiXCR and retained productive beta chains. Rows are unified per CDR3 protein, each entry keeping the most common DNA and genes. Across this sample there are 400,000 to 600,000 distinct CDR3 sequences, with 40% to 50% seen only once. The ten biggest clones cover about two fifths of the sample. Sample: cultured PBMCs, taken from culture after CMV antigen stimulation. This sequence originates from a human donor in good health (CMV status not recorded). Some clones in this sample may be carry-over from other donors' samples.

The sequence in DNA is TGTGCCAGCAGCGCGATCAGGGCCGCCAGAAACACCATATATTTT. Its coded protein is CASSAIRAARNTIYF. The rearrangement combines TRBV7-9 with TRBJ1-3; the D gene is perhaps TRBD1, on 5 matching bases. Based on the germline V gene (reference sequence), the CDR1 and CDR2 sequences are SEHNR and FQNEAQ. The germline ends are 16 bases apart after V is trimmed by 5 bases and J by 5 bases. Inclusive of the bounding cysteine and phenylalanine, the CDR3 is 15 residues long. Only CDR3 DNA is held: 45 bases, read in frame from base 1.